A single sample is the source of the 31 T cell receptor beta chains below, sequenced in a study of T cell responses to AZD1222 COVID-19 vaccine. Here immunoSEQ multiplex PCR was the method, and the copy in TCRdb shows in-frame clones only, minus some. The sample holds about 75,000 clones, around 88% seen once. This material consisted of peripheral blood, taken 28 days after the second dose of the MenACWY control vaccine. These TCRs come from an adult who received the MenACWY meningococcal vaccine as a control.

This clone is classed as medium-sized. J is TRBJ2-1 and V is TRBV25-1, with 7 nucleotides matching TRBD2. The CDR3 consists of 11 residues. The V segment lost 6 bases and the J segment 9 bases; nucleotides outside the gene matches: 2. CDR1 is MGHDK and CDR2 is SYGVNS in the germline V gene. Here the CDR3 DNA reads TGTGCCAGCAGCCCGGGGGGTGAGCAGTTCTTC. It yields the protein CASSPGGEQFF.

The chain has TRBV29-1 and TRBJ1-3; no clear D gene. Per germline, CDR1 SQVTM and CDR2 ANQGSEA. This CDR3 is 13 amino acids long. The V gene lost 5 bases and the J gene lost 3 bases, with 11 bases spanning the gap. The DNA of the CDR3 is TGCAGCGTTAGAGGGCCAGTTGGAAACACCATATATTTT. As protein: CSVRGPVGNTIYF.

This chain joins TRBV6-5 and TRBJ2-7; no clear D gene. In germline, CDR1 is MNHEY, CDR2 SVGAGI. The CDR3 has 16 residues. V was trimmed by 4 bases and J by 0 bases, leaving 16 bases between them. Here the CDR3 DNA reads TGTGCCAGCAGTTCACCGGGCGGCACCTACTCCTACGAGCAGTACTTC. Protein: CASSSPGGTYSYEQYF.

The chain has TRBV2 and TRBJ1-6; possibly TRBD1 for D (6 bases). CDR1 and CDR2 (germline): SNHLY, FYNNEI. This CDR3 is built from 16 residues. V lost 10 bases to trimming and J lost 3 bases, with 19 bases between them. CDR3 loop: CATTPSGDIYNSPLHF. The CDR3 region has the DNA TGTGCCACCACCCCCTCGGGGGACATCTATAATTCACCCCTCCACTTT.

This clone has just a few counts. The rearrangement links TRBV7-2 to TRBJ2-2; D may be TRBD2 (5 bases). Trimming shortened V by 5 bases and J by 0 bases, and 13 bases separated the two germline ends. The CDR3 covers 16 residues. Germline lookup yields CDR1 SGHTA and CDR2 FQGNSA. The CDR3 loop is CASSHRLPTNTGELFF. The CDR3 region has the DNA TGTGCCAGCAGCCACAGACTACCCACGAACACCGGGGAGCTGTTTTTT.

The chain uses TRBV19 and TRBJ2-1, with no clear D. Trimming cost V 6 bases and J 0 bases, with 9 bases left between them. CDR1 LNHDA and CDR2 SQIVND come from the germline V gene (reference sequence). This CDR3 has 14 amino acids. CDR3 in amino acids: CASRGLSSYNEQFF. Here the CDR3 DNA reads TGTGCCAGTAGGGGCTTAAGCTCCTACAATGAGCAGTTCTTC.

The chain recombines TRBV12-3 or TRBV12-4 with TRBJ1-2; a possible D gene is TRBD1 (5 bases). Trimming left V 6 bases short and J 7 bases short, with 12 bases between. The CDR3 sequence is 12 residues long. CDR3 residues: CASRRAGGGYTF. CDR3 DNA sequence: TGTGCCAGCAGACGCGCGGGGGGTGGCTACACCTTC.

The V call is TRBV6-5, the J call TRBJ1-1; 9 bases line up with TRBD1. The germline CDR1 and CDR2 sequences are MNHEY and SVGAGI. The CDR3 contains 15 residues. J lost 2 bases, V lost 8 bases, and 9 bases had no gene match. CDR3 coding DNA: TGTGCCAGCGCCCGGGACAGGGTAGGAAACACTGAAGCTTTCTTT. Translation: CASARDRVGNTEAFF.

The chain carries TRBV27 and TRBJ1-6; D gene ambiguous. Germline V gene sequence: CDR1 MNHEY, CDR2 SMNVEV (reference sequence). Deletions cut 3 bases from V and 1 base from J, with 16 bases between. The length of the CDR3 is 18 residues. As DNA, the CDR3 is TGTGCCAGCAGTTTCCAGCCAATGCCAAGGTCCTATAATTCACCCCTCCACTTT. Protein sequence: CASSFQPMPRSYNSPLHF.

The chain recombines TRBV10-3 with TRBJ2-1; D may be TRBD1 (6 bases). This CDR3 has 15 residues. Germline CDR1 and CDR2: ENHRY and SYGVKD. The V and J ends lost 6 bases and 7 bases respectively, with 19 bases between them. The CDR3: CAISDGDMGGNEQFF. The CDR3, as DNA: TGTGCCATCAGCGATGGGGACATGGGTGGTAATGAGCAGTTCTTC.

The chain links TRBV4-1 to TRBJ1-1, with TRBD1 matching over 8 bases. The CDR3 is made up of 15 amino acids. J lost 8 bases, V lost 3 bases, and 11 bases had no gene match. CDR1 is MGHRA, CDR2 YSYEKL, per germline. CDR3 sequence reads: CASSQGQAILGEAFF. The CDR3 nucleotides are TGCGCCAGCAGCCAGGGACAGGCTATACTTGGCGAAGCTTTCTTT.

The chain couples TRBV9 to TRBJ2-3, with 11 positions matching TRBD2. Germline V gene lookup returns CDR1 SGDLS and CDR2 YYNGEE. This CDR3 contains 18 residues. J lost 0 bases, V lost 3 bases, and 9 bases had no gene match. CDR3 loop: CASSATFWTSGSTDTQYF. CDR3 DNA sequence: TGTGCCAGCAGCGCAACGTTCTGGACTAGCGGGAGCACAGATACGCAGTATTTT.

The chain combines TRBV6-6 with TRBJ2-3; D call uncertain. Trimming removed 2 bases from V and 3 bases from J, with 9 bases in between. Germline V lookup: CDR1 MNHNY, CDR2 SVGAGI (reference sequence). The CDR3 runs 14 residues. The CDR3 DNA reads as TGTGCCAGCAGTTACAGCCAGACAACAGATACGCAGTATTTT. It specifies CASSYSQTTDTQYF.

This chain uses TRBV10-3 with TRBJ1-1; D is unresolved. V gave up 0 bases and J gave up 4 bases, with 15 bases separating them. The germline V gene has CDR1 ENHRY and CDR2 SYGVKD. The CDR3 has 16 residues. The CDR3 DNA reads as TGTGCCATCAGTGAGTCCCAACGACCAAGCCTCACTGAAGCTTTCTTT. The encoded protein is CAISESQRPSLTEAFF.

V gene TRBV9 combines with J gene TRBJ1-5, with 8 bases identical to TRBD1. Germline-derived CDR1 and CDR2 are SGDLS and YYNGEE. CDR3 length: 15 residues. V lost 4 bases to trimming and J lost 3 bases; unmatched junction nucleotides: 6. Here the CDR3 DNA reads TGTGCCAGCAGCTTCGGGACAGGAGACAATCAGCCCCAGCATTTT. It codes for CASSFGTGDNQPQHF.

V gene TRBV14 combines with J gene TRBJ1-6, with D uncertain. Germline V lookup: CDR1 SGHDN, CDR2 FVKESK. The V end was cut by 0 bases, the J end by 4 bases, with 10 bases between. The CDR3 covers 16 residues. The CDR3 sequence is CASSQDHRGYNSPLHF. DNA of the CDR3: TGTGCCAGCAGCCAAGATCACCGGGGATATAATTCACCCCTCCACTTT.

This chain joins TRBV9 and TRBJ2-7; D is undetermined. The CDR3 is 13 residues long. CDR1 is SGDLS, CDR2 YYNGEE, per germline. Trimming left V 7 bases short and J 1 base short, with 12 bases between. The DNA of the CDR3 is TGTGCCAGCGGGAAAGGTGAATCCTACGAGCAGTACTTC. Translating it yields CASGKGESYEQYF.

The V and J genes are TRBV6-5 and TRBJ1-5, with 8 positions matching TRBD1. CDR3 length equals 14 residues. Trimming took 7 bases from V and 2 from J; bases not matched to a gene: 4. The V gene's germline CDR1 is MNHEY and CDR2 SVGAGI. This chain's CDR3 is CASTTGGRNQPQHF. In DNA form, the CDR3 reads TGTGCCAGCACCACAGGGGGTCGCAATCAGCCCCAGCATTTT.

The V and J genes are TRBV19 and TRBJ2-7; 13 positions agree with TRBD2. With V trimmed by 6 bases and J by 3 bases, 5 bases remained unmatched. Germline CDR1 is LNHDA and CDR2 is SQIVND (reference sequence). The CDR3 has 15 residues. The CDR3 DNA follows: TGTGCCAGTAGCCCGAGACTAGCGGGGGGCTACGAGCAGTACTTC. As protein: CASSPRLAGGYEQYF.

This chain joins TRBV2 and TRBJ2-1, with 9 bases fitting TRBD1. The CDR3 is 15 amino acids. The V segment lost 4 bases and the J segment 1 base; nucleotides outside the gene matches: 2. Germline-derived CDR1 and CDR2 are SNHLY and FYNNEI. This CDR3 is CASSGDRVSYNEQFF. As DNA, the CDR3 is TGTGCCAGCAGTGGGGACAGGGTGTCCTACAATGAGCAGTTCTTC.

J is TRBJ2-5 and V is TRBV19, with a tentative D call TRBD2 (6 bases). Between the trimmed V and J ends, which lost 3 bases and 2 bases, there was a span of 10 bases. CDR1 is LNHDA, CDR2 SQIVND, per germline (reference sequence). There are 14 residues in the CDR3. The CDR3 is CASSIGLPQETQYF. The CDR3 nucleotides are TGTGCCAGTAGTATTGGACTACCACAAGAGACCCAGTACTTC. Full variable domain (missing parts from reference TRBV19 and TRBJ2-5): DGGITQSPKYLFRKEGQNVTLSCEQNLNHDAMYWYRQDPGQGLRLIYYSQIVNDFQKGDIAEGYSVSREKKESFPLTVTSAQKNPTAFYLCASSIGLPQETQYFGPGTRLLVL.

The CDR3 reads CATSELNEQFF. CDR3 sequence (DNA): TGTGCCACCAGTGAACTCAATGAGCAGTTCTTC. This chain uses TRBV24-1 with TRBJ2-1, with D unclear. This CDR3 spans 11 amino acids. From germline, CDR1 is KGHDR and CDR2 SFDVKD. V dropped 4 bases and J dropped 6 bases, with 3 bases sitting between them.

V and J are TRBV7-8 and TRBJ1-3; tentatively, D is TRBD1 (6 bases). The length of the CDR3 is 15 residues. V lost 5 bases, J lost 0 bases, and 11 bases lay in between. Looked up from germline, CDR1 is SGHVS and CDR2 is FQNEAQ. CDR3 loop: CASSADRTSGNTIYF. The CDR3 DNA reads TGTGCCAGCAGCGCTGACAGGACCTCTGGAAACACCATATATTTT.

This clone was detected a few times. The chain joins TRBV19 to TRBJ1-1; D is unclear. This CDR3 contains 14 residues. Germline V gene data show CDR1 as LNHDA and CDR2 as SQIVND (reference sequence). With 0 bases removed from V and 1 base from J, the gap between germline ends came to 6 bases. The chain's CDR3 is CASSIEARNTEAFF. Here the CDR3 DNA reads TGTGCCAGTAGTATAGAGGCACGGAACACTGAAGCTTTCTTT.

DNA of the CDR3: TGTGCCAGCAGCTCAGGGGTTTATAGTGAAAAACTGTTTTTT. Amino acids: CASSSGVYSEKLFF. This rearrangement joins TRBV7-8 to TRBJ1-4; D might be TRBD1 (6 bases). The CDR3 contains 14 residues. From germline, CDR1 is SGHVS and CDR2 FQNEAQ. Trimming removed 4 bases from V and 7 bases from J, with 13 bases in between.

The sample holds one count of this clone. CDR3 sequence (DNA): TGTGCCAGCAGCTTAGATGGCAGGGGGACCGGGGAGCTGTTTTTT. Protein product: CASSLDGRGTGELFF. This sequence joins TRBV7-2 and TRBJ2-2; 7 positions match TRBD1. Germline trimming cut 1 base from V and 5 bases from J; bases unmatched to any gene: 4. CDR1 and CDR2 from the germline V gene are SGHTA and FQGNSA. The CDR3 is made up of 15 amino acids.

The chain couples TRBV2 to TRBJ1-2; D not certain. Trimming took off 2 bases at V and 4 bases at J, with 8 bases between the two ends. This CDR3 comprises 13 residues. From germline, CDR1 is SNHLY and CDR2 FYNNEI. CDR3 sequence: CASSEQETYGYTF. The CDR3 bases are TGTGCCAGCAGTGAACAGGAAACCTATGGCTACACCTTC.

The chain joins TRBV5-1 to TRBJ1-1; D unclear. Germline V CDR1 and CDR2: SGHRS, YFSETQ. V shed 1 base and J shed 12 bases, with 13 bases lying between them. CDR3 size: 12 residues. This CDR3 is CASSLQGFWSFF. In DNA form, the CDR3 reads TGCGCCAGCAGCTTGCAAGGGTTTTGGTCTTTCTTT. The full variable domain, its missing parts supplied by reference TRBV5-1 and TRBJ1-1, is KAGVTQTPRYLIKTRGQQVTLSCSPISGHRSVSWYQQTPGQGLQFLFEYFSETQRNKGNFPGRFSGRQFSNSRSEMNVSTLELGDSALYLCASSLQGFWSFFGQGTRLTVV.

The J gene is TRBJ2-5, the V gene TRBV6-5; D gene uncertain. Per the germline V gene, CDR1 is MNHEY and CDR2 is SVGAGI. CDR3 size: 11 residues. Trimming cost V 7 bases and J 1 base, with 4 bases left between them. The CDR3 region is CASTRQETQYF. CDR3 bases: TGTGCCAGCACCCGCCAAGAGACCCAGTACTTC.

The chain carries TRBV30 and TRBJ1-2, with D unclear. Trimming stripped 2 bases from V and 4 bases from J, with 14 bases between. CDR3 length: 14 residues. Looked up from germline, CDR1 is GTSNPN and CDR2 is SVGIG (reference sequence). CDR3 region: CAWSPRGAGYGYTF. DNA for the CDR3: TGTGCCTGGAGTCCCCGGGGAGCAGGCTATGGCTACACCTTC.

This chain uses TRBV28 with TRBJ1-4; 9 bases agree with TRBD1. The J segment lost 6 bases and the V segment lost 5 bases, leaving 10 bases of the junction unmatched. The length of the CDR3 is 16 residues. CDR1 and CDR2 from the germline V gene are MDHEN and SYDVKM. CDR3 sequence (DNA): TGTGCCAGCAGTCCGAGTTTATGGGACAGGGATGAAAAACTGTTTTTT. Translating gives CASSPSLWDRDEKLFF.